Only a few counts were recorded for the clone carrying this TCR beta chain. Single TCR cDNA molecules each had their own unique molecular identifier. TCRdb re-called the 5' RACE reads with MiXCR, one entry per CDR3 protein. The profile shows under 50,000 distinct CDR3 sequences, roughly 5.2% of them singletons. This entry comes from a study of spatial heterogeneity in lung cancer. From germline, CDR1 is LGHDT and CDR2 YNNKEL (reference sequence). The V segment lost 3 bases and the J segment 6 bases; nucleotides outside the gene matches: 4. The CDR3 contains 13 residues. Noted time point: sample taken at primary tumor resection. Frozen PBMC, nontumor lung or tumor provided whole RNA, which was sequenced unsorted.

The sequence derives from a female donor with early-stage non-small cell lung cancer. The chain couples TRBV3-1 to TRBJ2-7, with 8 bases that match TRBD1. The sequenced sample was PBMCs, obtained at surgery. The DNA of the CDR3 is TGTGCCAGCAGCCAGACCGACAGGGGCGAGCAGTACTTC. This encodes CASSQTDRGEQYF.